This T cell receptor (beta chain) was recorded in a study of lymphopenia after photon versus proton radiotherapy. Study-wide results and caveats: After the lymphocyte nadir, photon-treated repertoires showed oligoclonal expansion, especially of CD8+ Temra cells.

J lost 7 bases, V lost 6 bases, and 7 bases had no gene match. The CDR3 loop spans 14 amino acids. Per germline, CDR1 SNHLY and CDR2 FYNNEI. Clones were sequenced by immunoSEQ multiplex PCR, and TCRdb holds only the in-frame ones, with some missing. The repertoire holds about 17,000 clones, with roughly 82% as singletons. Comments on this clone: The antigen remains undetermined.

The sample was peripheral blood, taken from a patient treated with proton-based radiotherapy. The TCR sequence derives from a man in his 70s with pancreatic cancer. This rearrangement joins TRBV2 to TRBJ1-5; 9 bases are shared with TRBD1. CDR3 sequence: CASRGQGPWQPQHF. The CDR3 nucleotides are TGTGCCAGCAGGGGACAGGGCCCATGGCAGCCCCAGCATTTT.